A single TCR beta chain is shown here with its context. V lost 0 bases and J lost 6, with 11 bases in between. CDR1 and CDR2 (germline): SGHDT, YYEEEE. This CDR3 has 14 residues. In replicate PCRs of sorted subsets, approximately 200 ng DNA, approximately 30,000 T cell genomes, was used. Source study methods: Owing to the provision of junction-only sequences devoid of quality scores by immunoSEQ, filtering differed. This table comes from immunoSEQ multiplex PCR, and its TCRdb copy is limited to in-frame clones, with some not included. V, J and clone size reflect that table, while D and trimming were determined from the DNA. The table lists 2,100,000 or so clones, 90% to 96% of them singletons, with approximately 0.13% in the top ten. The data originate from a study of shared clonotypes between healthy human individuals. Study-level background: Participating donors consisted of a couple of women and a few men aged 18 to 49.

The chain carries TRBV5-6 and TRBJ2-3; possibly TRBD2 for D (5 bases). Input material: naive CD4+ T cells sorted from blood. Sample subset: CD45RA+ positively selected. The source of this sequence is a man between 18 and 35 years old in good health. DNA of the CDR3: TGTGCCAGCAGCTTGGGTCTGACTATTGATACGCAGTATTTT. Amino acids: CASSLGLTIDTQYF.